The 27 T cell receptor beta chains below all came from one sample that was sequenced in a study of cytomegalovirus exposure and HLA in healthy donors. Repertoires were generated with immunoSEQ multiplex PCR, while TCRdb's copy carries only in-frame clones and drops some. The sample has 190,000 or so clones; roughly 84% are singletons. The sample was PBMCs. The source is a woman younger than 35 in good health and CMV-seropositive.

The genes are TRBV10-2 and TRBJ2-1; D may be TRBD1 (5 bases). The V gene's germline CDR1 is WSHSY and CDR2 SAAADI. The CDR3 consists of 13 residues. With 5 bases removed from V and 6 bases from J, the gap between germline ends came to 11 bases. CDR3 in amino acids: CASSSGPLNEQFF. CDR3 bases: TGCGCCAGCAGTTCAGGGCCCCTCAATGAGCAGTTCTTC.

The chain has TRBV19 and TRBJ1-5, with unresolved D. This CDR3 spans 13 amino acids. CDR1 and CDR2 (germline): LNHDA, SQIVND (reference sequence). V lost 0 bases and J lost 5, with 5 bases in between. The CDR3 loop is CASSIDRDQPQHF. The DNA of the CDR3 is TGTGCCAGTAGTATAGATCGGGATCAGCCCCAGCATTTT.

The rearrangement joins TRBV28 to TRBJ2-5, with D unresolved. The CDR3 sequence is 11 residues long. The V gene's germline CDR1 is MDHEN and CDR2 SYDVKM. The V and J ends lost 6 bases and 9 bases respectively, with 11 bases between them. CDR3 sequence (DNA): TGTGCCAGCAGATCCCTTGAGGCCCAGTACTTC. It codes for CASRSLEAQYF.

CDR3 loop: CASSTKTRQGLGDQPQHF. The CDR3 DNA is TGCGCCAGCAGTACGAAGACTCGACAGGGGTTGGGGGATCAGCCCCAGCATTTT. This chain connects TRBV23-1 to TRBJ1-5; 8 nucleotides align to TRBD1. TRBV23-1 is reported as an ORF; its role is uncertain. The CDR3 is 18 amino acids. With 5 bases clipped from V and 5 bases from J, the junction kept 17 bases outside the gene matches.

The chain carries TRBV27 and TRBJ1-2; 10 nucleotides align to TRBD1. V lost 8 bases, J lost 8 bases, and 11 bases stayed unmatched. Looked up from germline, CDR1 is MNHEY and CDR2 is SMNVEV (reference sequence). This CDR3 contains 14 residues. In DNA, the CDR3 is TGTGCCAGCCGACCGCCGGGACAGGGGCTCGGCTACACCTTC. Residues: CASRPPGQGLGYTF.

This chain joins TRBV7-3 and TRBJ2-7; perhaps TRBD2 as D (7 bases). Trimming pared 5 bases from V and 4 bases from J, leaving 18 bases between. Germline-derived CDR1 and CDR2 are SGHTA and FQGTGA. The CDR3 extends over 15 amino acids. The CDR3 reads CASSLQRGGGYEQYF. The CDR3, as DNA: TGTGCCAGCAGCCTCCAGCGCGGGGGCGGGTACGAGCAGTACTTC.

A single count supports this clone. The gene calls are TRBV19 and TRBJ1-2, with D maybe TRBD1 (5 bases). V was cut by 3 bases and J by 3 bases, with 11 bases left in between. Germline V gives CDR1 LNHDA, CDR2 SQIVND (reference sequence). The CDR3 is 14 amino acids. This chain's CDR3 is CASSISGNDYGYTF. CDR3 nucleotide sequence: TGTGCCAGTAGTATCTCAGGGAACGACTATGGCTACACCTTC.

This chain links TRBV4-1 with TRBJ1-2; D call uncertain. Germline CDR1 is MGHRA and CDR2 is YSYEKL. Trimming stripped 1 base from V and 8 bases from J, with 5 bases between. This CDR3 is 11 amino acids long. The CDR3 is CASSQGGGYTF. The CDR3 DNA follows: TGCGCCAGCAGCCAAGGCGGGGGCTACACCTTC.

CDR3 bases: TGCGCCAGCAGACGGGGTACCGATACGCAGTATTTT. It encodes CASRRGTDTQYF. This chain connects TRBV10-2 to TRBJ2-3; D is perhaps TRBD2 (5 bases). Germline V gene data show CDR1 as WSHSY and CDR2 as SAAADI. The CDR3 contains 12 residues. Trimming removed 6 bases at V and 6 bases at J, with 10 bases between.

The gene calls are TRBV5-1 and TRBJ2-3, with 9 bases fitting TRBD2. This CDR3 has 16 amino acids. Trimming at V came to 3 bases and at J to 0 bases, leaving 5 bases not matched to a gene. Germline lookup yields CDR1 SGHRS and CDR2 YFSETQ. The CDR3 nucleotides read TGCGCCAGCAGCTCATTAGCGGGGGTGAGCACAGATACGCAGTATTTT. Protein sequence: CASSSLAGVSTDTQYF.

The gene calls are TRBV15 and TRBJ2-5; 7 bases match TRBD2. Trimming took 0 bases from V and 4 from J; bases not matched to a gene: 5. The V gene's germline CDR1 is LNHNV and CDR2 YYDKDF (reference sequence). The CDR3 spans 15 residues. CDR3 bases: TGTGCCACCAGCAGAGATTCGGGAGGCGGAGAGACCCAGTACTTC. It yields the protein CATSRDSGGGETQYF.

The rearrangement joins TRBV25-1 to TRBJ2-1, with a weak D call TRBD1 (5 bases). The CDR3 is 13 residues long. Germline V CDR1 and CDR2: MGHDK, SYGVNS. The V end lost 1 base, the J end lost 10 bases, and 11 bases lay between the germline ends. DNA of the CDR3: TGTGCCAGCAGTGAATGGGCAGGGTACGAGCAGTTCTTC. Translated: CASSEWAGYEQFF. The full variable domain, in which reference TRBV25-1 and TRBJ2-1 provide the parts outside the CDR3, is EADIYQTPRYLVIGTGKKITLECSQTMGHDKMYWYQQDPGMELHLIHYSYGVNSTEKGDLSSESTVSRIRTEHFPLTLESARPSHTSQYLCASSEWAGYEQFFGPGTRLTVL.

The gene calls are TRBV10-2 and TRBJ1-5; a weak D match, TRBD1 (6 bases). V was pared by 4 bases and J by 4 bases, with 8 bases between. Germline V lookup: CDR1 WSHSY, CDR2 SAAADI. The CDR3 totals 13 residues. The CDR3 loop is CASSVQGNQPQHF. DNA of the CDR3: TGCGCCAGCAGTGTACAGGGAAATCAGCCCCAGCATTTT.

This sequence joins TRBV19 and TRBJ2-5; TRBD1 aligns across 8 bases. The CDR3 totals 14 residues. The trim removed 4 bases at V and 1 base at J, leaving 2 bases unmatched. CDR1 and CDR2 (germline): LNHDA, SQIVND (reference sequence). The DNA for the CDR3 is TGTGCCAGTAGTACGACAGGGGTCCAAGAGACCCAGTACTTC. Its protein is CASSTTGVQETQYF. The complete variable domain, with remaining parts taken from reference TRBV19 and TRBJ2-5, reads DGGITQSPKYLFRKEGQNVTLSCEQNLNHDAMYWYRQDPGQGLRLIYYSQIVNDFQKGDIAEGYSVSREKKESFPLTVTSAQKNPTAFYLCASSTTGVQETQYFGPGTRLLVL.

The V call is TRBV6-1, the J call TRBJ2-1; 9 positions agree with TRBD1. Trimming removed 4 bases from V and 7 bases from J; junction bases left unmatched: 11. The germline V gene has CDR1 MNHNS and CDR2 SASEGT. The CDR3 is 16 amino acids. CDR3 region: CASSGFPGQGTNEQFF. In DNA form, the CDR3 reads TGTGCCAGCAGTGGGTTTCCGGGACAGGGTACGAATGAGCAGTTCTTC.

The V call is TRBV10-3, the J call TRBJ2-2; D gene uncertain. CDR3 length equals 12 residues. CDR1 and CDR2 (germline): ENHRY, SYGVKD. The V gene lost 5 bases and the J gene lost 7 bases, with 8 bases spanning the gap. CDR3 in amino acids: CAISTLGGELFF. DNA for the CDR3: TGTGCCATCAGTACCCTAGGCGGGGAGCTGTTTTTT.

In DNA form, the CDR3 reads TGTGCCAGTAGACCAGGACAGGGGGGCATCTATGGCTACACCTTC. As protein: CASRPGQGGIYGYTF. This chain uses TRBV19 with TRBJ1-2, with TRBD1 identical over 10 bases. The CDR3 runs 15 residues. Germline assignment: CDR1 LNHDA and CDR2 SQIVND (reference sequence). The trim removed 6 bases at V and 4 bases at J, leaving 8 bases unmatched.

This chain uses TRBV7-3 with TRBJ2-2; 7 nucleotides align to TRBD2. The length of the CDR3 is 20 residues. In germline, CDR1 is SGHTA, CDR2 FQGTGA. V lost 5 bases, J lost 1 base, and 19 bases stayed unmatched. CDR3: CASSPLPASGTLRNTGELFF. CDR3 bases: TGTGCCAGCAGCCCACTCCCAGCTAGCGGAACTCTTCGGAACACCGGGGAGCTGTTTTTT.

V and J are TRBV12-5 and TRBJ1-3; D ambiguous. Germline loops: CDR1 LGHNT, CDR2 FRNRAP. This CDR3 region has 13 residues. V was trimmed by 4 bases and J by 0 bases, leaving 4 bases between them. As DNA, the CDR3 is TGTGCTAGTGGTTCGGGCTCTGGAAACACCATATATTTT. This translates into CASGSGSGNTIYF.

The chain links TRBV28 to TRBJ2-3, with D tentatively TRBD1 (5 bases). Per germline, CDR1 MDHEN and CDR2 SYDVKM. This CDR3 has 17 amino acids. V was trimmed by 2 bases and J by 0 bases, leaving 15 bases between them. In nucleotides, the CDR3 is TGTGCCAGCAGTTTAAGCTCTAGTGGGGCTAGCACAGATACGCAGTATTTT. Its translation: CASSLSSSGASTDTQYF.

The chain links TRBV6-5 to TRBJ2-1; TRBD2 matches 8 bases. The CDR3 contains 14 residues. CDR1 MNHEY and CDR2 SVGAGI come from the germline V gene. V gave up 8 bases and J gave up 8 bases; unmatched junction bases: 11. The CDR3, as DNA: TGTGCCAGCGCACGGGGGGGCCGCGGCGATGAGCAGTTCTTC. Protein sequence: CASARGGRGDEQFF.

This chain links TRBV6-1 with TRBJ1-2; D uncertain. The CDR3 is 14 residues long. Trimming stripped 0 bases from V and 8 bases from J, with 13 bases between. Germline CDR1 reads MNHNS; CDR2 reads SASEGT. CDR3 bases: TGTGCCAGCAGTGAAGCCAAGAGGGATCACGGCTACACCTTC. It specifies CASSEAKRDHGYTF.

The chain combines TRBV9 with TRBJ2-2; 7 positions match TRBD1. This CDR3 spans 14 amino acids. Germline V gives CDR1 SGDLS, CDR2 YYNGEE. After removal of 3 bases from V and 3 bases from J, the junction contained 2 bases not matched to a gene. This chain's CDR3 is CASSGDRDTGELFF. The CDR3 coding sequence is TGTGCCAGCAGCGGAGACAGGGACACCGGGGAGCTGTTTTTT.

The chain carries TRBV5-1 and TRBJ1-4; D possibly corresponds to TRBD1 (6 bases). V dropped 1 base and J dropped 0 bases, with 22 bases sitting between them. This CDR3 spans 20 amino acids. CDR1 and CDR2 (germline): SGHRS, YFSETQ. The CDR3 reads CASSLRFRDKASPTNEKLFF. The DNA of the CDR3 is TGCGCCAGCAGCTTGCGGTTTCGGGACAAAGCGAGCCCAACTAATGAAAAACTGTTTTTT.

The chain recombines TRBV7-5 with TRBJ1-6; the table's TRBD1 call for D was not verified on the DNA. TRBV7-5 is described as a pseudogene. The CDR3 spans 15 residues. The CDR3 here is CARSPTGIWDSPLHF. CDR3 sequence (DNA): TGTGCCAGAAGCCCAACAGGGATTTGGGATTCACCCCTCCACTTT.

The rearrangement joins TRBV7-9 to TRBJ1-3; no definite D call. Germline V lookup: CDR1 SEHNR, CDR2 FQNEAQ (reference sequence). This CDR3 has 14 amino acids. Trimming cost V 3 bases and J 8 bases, with 14 bases left between them. The CDR3 region has the DNA TGTGCCAGCAGCTTCTTGGGTCCGGAGGACACCATATATTTT. Amino acid sequence: CASSFLGPEDTIYF.

This chain connects TRBV7-8 to TRBJ1-3; the D gene is possibly TRBD1 (6 bases). The V gene's germline CDR1 is SGHVS and CDR2 FQNEAQ. The CDR3 has 18 residues. V was shortened by 0 bases and J by 4 bases, with 19 bases between the two germline ends. As DNA, the CDR3 is TGTGCCAGCAGCTTAGCGCGCACAGGGTTAGGTTTAGGAAACACCATATATTTT. Translated, it gives CASSLARTGLGLGNTIYF.